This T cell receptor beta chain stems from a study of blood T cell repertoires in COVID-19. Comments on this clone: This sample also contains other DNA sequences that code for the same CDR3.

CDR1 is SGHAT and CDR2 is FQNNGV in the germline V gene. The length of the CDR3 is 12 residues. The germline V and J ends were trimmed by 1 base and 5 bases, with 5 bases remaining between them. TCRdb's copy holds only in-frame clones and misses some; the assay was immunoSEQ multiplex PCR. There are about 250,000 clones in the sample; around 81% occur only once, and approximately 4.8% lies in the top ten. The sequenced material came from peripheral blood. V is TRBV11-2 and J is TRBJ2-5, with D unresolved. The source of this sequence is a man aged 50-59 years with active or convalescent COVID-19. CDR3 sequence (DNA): TGTGCCAGCAGCTTAGTCGCGGAGACCCAGTACTTC. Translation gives CASSLVAETQYF.